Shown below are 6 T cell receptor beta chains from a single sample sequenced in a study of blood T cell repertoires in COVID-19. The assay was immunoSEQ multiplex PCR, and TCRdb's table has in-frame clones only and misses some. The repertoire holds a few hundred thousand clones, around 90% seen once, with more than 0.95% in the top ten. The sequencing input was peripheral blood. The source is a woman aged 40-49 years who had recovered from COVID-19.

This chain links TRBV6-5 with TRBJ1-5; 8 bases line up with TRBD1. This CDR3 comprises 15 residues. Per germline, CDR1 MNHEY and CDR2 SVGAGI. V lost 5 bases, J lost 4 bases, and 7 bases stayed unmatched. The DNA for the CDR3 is TGTGCCAGCAGTACCGCCAGGGGGCGGAATCAGCCCCAGCATTTT. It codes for CASSTARGRNQPQHF.

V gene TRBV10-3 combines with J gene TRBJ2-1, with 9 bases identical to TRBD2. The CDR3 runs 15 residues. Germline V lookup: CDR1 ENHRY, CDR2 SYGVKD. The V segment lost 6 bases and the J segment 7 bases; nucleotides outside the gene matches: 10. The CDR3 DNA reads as TGTGCCATCAGGGGCGCGGGAGGGCCCATAAATGAGCAGTTCTTC. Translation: CAIRGAGGPINEQFF.

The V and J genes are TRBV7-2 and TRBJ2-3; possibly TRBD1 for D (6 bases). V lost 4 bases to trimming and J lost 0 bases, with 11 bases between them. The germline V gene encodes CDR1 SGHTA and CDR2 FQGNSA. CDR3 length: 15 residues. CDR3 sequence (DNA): TGTGCCAGCAGCTGGACAGCCAAAAGCACAGATACGCAGTATTTT. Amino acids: CASSWTAKSTDTQYF.

The CDR3 sequence is CASSVGVGLPPPVRYV. CDR3 nucleotides: TGTGCCAGCAGCGTAGGGGTGGGACTTCCCCCGCCCGTGAGGTACGTC. The chain has TRBV9 and TRBJ2-7; maybe TRBD2 (6 bases). CDR3 length equals 16 residues. Germline V gene data show CDR1 as SGDLS and CDR2 as YYNGEE. The germline V and J ends were trimmed by 0 bases and 12 bases, with 25 bases remaining between them.

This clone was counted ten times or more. CDR3 loop: CASSPGQTQETQYF. DNA for the CDR3: TGCGCCAGCAGCCCTGGACAGACCCAAGAGACCCAGTACTTC. The chain uses TRBV5-1 and TRBJ2-5; D perhaps matches TRBD1 (6 bases). CDR1 SGHRS and CDR2 YFSETQ come from the germline V gene. V was pared by 4 bases and J by 1 base, with 11 bases between. This CDR3 is 14 amino acids long.

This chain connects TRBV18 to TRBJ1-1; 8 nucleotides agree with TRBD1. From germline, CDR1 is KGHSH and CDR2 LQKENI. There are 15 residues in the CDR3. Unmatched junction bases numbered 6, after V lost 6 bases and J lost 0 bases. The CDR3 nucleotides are TGTGCCAGCTCCGAGGGACAGGTCATGAACACTGAAGCTTTCTTT. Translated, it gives CASSEGQVMNTEAFF.